These T cell receptor beta chains were read from a single sample in a study of blood T cell repertoires in COVID-19. Sequencing used immunoSEQ multiplex PCR; TCRdb keeps in-frame clones, though not all of them. The sample holds over 250,000 clones, about nine tenths seen once. The sequencing input was PBMCs or T cells enriched from blood (not recorded which). These receptors all come from a woman younger than 35 who had recovered from COVID-19. Both conserved end residues are part of each CDR3. The order of the fields is CDR3 DNA, CDR3 protein, J gene, clone size, V gene, D gene. A D gene is named only where the DNA matches it firmly. Rows may omit the clone size; those that give it use once, few, many or a size class.

CDR3 DNA: TGTGCCAGCAGCCAAGATCAAGCCGGGAAATCACCCCTCCACTTT
CDR3 protein: CASSQDQAGKSPLHF
J gene: TRBJ1-6
clone size: few
V gene: TRBV4-2
D gene: .

CDR3 DNA: TGTGCCAGTAGTACGAGGACAGGGGGAACTGAAGCTTTCTTT
CDR3 protein: CASSTRTGGTEAFF
J gene: TRBJ1-1
clone size: once
V gene: TRBV19
D gene: TRBD1

CDR3 DNA: TGTGCCAGCAGCTTGACGAGGGGGCCCCTAGAAAAACTGTTTTTT
CDR3 protein: CASSLTRGPLEKLFF
J gene: TRBJ1-4
clone size: few
V gene: TRBV5-4
D gene: TRBD1

CDR3 DNA: TGTGCCAGCAGTGAACGAGAGACCCAGTACTTC
CDR3 protein: CASSERETQYF
J gene: TRBJ2-5
clone size: .
V gene: TRBV2
D gene: .

CDR3 DNA: TGCGCCAGCAGGGACTATAATGAAAAACTGTTTTTT
CDR3 protein: CASRDYNEKLFF
J gene: TRBJ1-4
clone size: once
V gene: TRBV5-1
D gene: .

CDR3 DNA: TGTGCCAGTGTCCCGAGGGTCCAGAGCTCTGGAAACACCATATATTTT
CDR3 protein: CASVPRVQSSGNTIYF
J gene: TRBJ1-3
clone size: .
V gene: TRBV19
D gene: .

CDR3 DNA: TGTGCCACCAGCTGGGTTAGCGGGAGGGCCTTCTACAATGAGCAGTTCTTC
CDR3 protein: CATSWVSGRAFYNEQFF
J gene: TRBJ2-1
clone size: .
V gene: TRBV15
D gene: TRBD2

CDR3 DNA: TGCGCCAGCAGCACCCGGACAGGGCTTAACACTGAAGCTTTCTTT
CDR3 protein: CASSTRTGLNTEAFF
J gene: TRBJ1-1
clone size: .
V gene: TRBV5-1
D gene: TRBD1

CDR3 DNA: TGTGCCAGCAGTTACCCCCTAGCGGGAGTGTCGGAGACCCAGTACTTC
CDR3 protein: CASSYPLAGVSETQYF
J gene: TRBJ2-5
clone size: .
V gene: TRBV6-2/TRBV6-3
D gene: TRBD2

CDR3 DNA: TGCGCCAGCAGCTGGGGACTAGCGGATACCCTCTCCTACGAGCAGTACTTC
CDR3 protein: CASSWGLADTLSYEQYF
J gene: TRBJ2-7
clone size: .
V gene: TRBV4-3
D gene: TRBD2

CDR3 DNA: TGTGCCAGCAGTCCGGACAGGGGGAGTGGTGGCTACACCTTC
CDR3 protein: CASSPDRGSGGYTF
J gene: TRBJ1-2
clone size: .
V gene: TRBV28
D gene: TRBD1

CDR3 DNA: TGTGCCAGCAGTTACTCGGGGACTGCCAAAAACATTCAGTACTTC
CDR3 protein: CASSYSGTAKNIQYF
J gene: TRBJ2-4
clone size: .
V gene: TRBV6-2/TRBV6-3
D gene: .

CDR3 DNA: TGTGCCAGCAGTAGACAGGAGAACACTGAAGCTTTCTTT
CDR3 protein: CASSRQENTEAFF
J gene: TRBJ1-1
clone size: .
V gene: TRBV28
D gene: .

CDR3 DNA: TGTGCCAGCAGCCAAGAAGAGGGCTCCTACAATGAGCAGTTCTTC
CDR3 protein: CASSQEEGSYNEQFF
J gene: TRBJ2-1
clone size: few
V gene: TRBV4-2
D gene: .

CDR3 DNA: TGTGCCAGCAGCCAAGCCTTGGGTTCCCTAGCGGGGTCTTATTTC
CDR3 protein: CASSQALGSLAGSYF
J gene: TRBJ2-7
clone size: .
V gene: TRBV4-2
D gene: TRBD2

CDR3 DNA: TGTGCCAGCAGGATACCTAGCGGGGCCCCAGATACGCAGTATTTT
CDR3 protein: CASRIPSGAPDTQYF
J gene: TRBJ2-3
clone size: .
V gene: TRBV28
D gene: TRBD2

CDR3 DNA: TGCGCCAGCAGCTCAACAGGGCCCGTACCGGAGTGGACTGAAGCTTTCTTT
CDR3 protein: CASSSTGPVPEWTEAFF
J gene: TRBJ1-1
clone size: .
V gene: TRBV5-1
D gene: .

CDR3 DNA: TGTGCCAGCAGTTCCACGGACACTGAAGCTTTCTTT
CDR3 protein: CASSSTDTEAFF
J gene: TRBJ1-1
clone size: many
V gene: TRBV12-3/TRBV12-4
D gene: .

CDR3 DNA: TGTGCCAGCAGCCGATTGAGAAACTATGGCTACACCTTC
CDR3 protein: CASSRLRNYGYTF
J gene: TRBJ1-2
clone size: .
V gene: TRBV11-1
D gene: .

CDR3 DNA: TGCGCCAGCAGCTTGACGACAGGGGGGACCGGGGAGCTGTTTTTT
CDR3 protein: CASSLTTGGTGELFF
J gene: TRBJ2-2
clone size: .
V gene: TRBV5-1
D gene: TRBD1

CDR3 DNA: TGTGCCAGCAGCGCGGACAGAAATCAGCCCCAGCATTTT
CDR3 protein: CASSADRNQPQHF
J gene: TRBJ1-5
clone size: .
V gene: TRBV5-5
D gene: .

CDR3 DNA: TGCGCCAGCAGCCAAGGGCCAGGCGCTAATTCACCCCTCCACTTT
CDR3 protein: CASSQGPGANSPLHF
J gene: TRBJ1-6
clone size: once
V gene: TRBV4-3
D gene: .

CDR3 DNA: TGTGCCAGCAGTTACGAGAGAAAAGCTTTCTTT
CDR3 protein: CASSYERKAFF
J gene: TRBJ1-1
clone size: .
V gene: TRBV6-5
D gene: .

CDR3 DNA: TGTGCCAGTAGACTCGGGACCGGGACTAGGCTCTCCGGGGAGCTGTTTTTT
CDR3 protein: CASRLGTGTRLSGELFF
J gene: TRBJ2-2
clone size: .
V gene: TRBV19
D gene: TRBD2

CDR3 DNA: TGTGCCAGCAGTGCAGACAGGGACGCCTTGAACACTGAAGCTTTCTTT
CDR3 protein: CASSADRDALNTEAFF
J gene: TRBJ1-1
clone size: few
V gene: TRBV28
D gene: TRBD1

CDR3 DNA: TGTGCCAGCAGTGAGGGGGGTGAGCCTCGGGGCTACACCTTC
CDR3 protein: CASSEGGEPRGYTF
J gene: TRBJ1-2
clone size: once
V gene: TRBV25-1
D gene: .